Only a few counts were recorded for the clone carrying this T cell receptor (beta chain). The antigen is not known. The genes and germline here are from mouse. The CDR3 is cut off 4 residues early in the read; its end comes from the germline J gene. CD4, CD8alpha, NKG2D, NKG2ACE and other markers were used to sort pooled cutaneous lymph node cells. The germline gives CDR1 NSHNY, CDR2 SYGAGN. The CDR3 length is 15 residues. The V gene end was trimmed by 1 base and the J gene end by 2 bases; junction bases not matched to a gene: 4. This specimen comes from a study of CD8+ T cells in alopecia areata. Study details: The approximately 7-10-week-old female C3H/HeJ mice were given skin taken from approximately 6-12-month-old C3H/HeJ graft donors that had spontaneous alopecia. General study points: Normal scalp showed lower clonality than lesional scalp, especially alopecia totalis/universalis.

Isolated RNA was reverse transcribed into cDNA used as the sequencing template. The assay was immunoSEQ multiplex PCR, and TCRdb's table has in-frame clones only and misses some. This sample carries approximately 280,000 clones, none of them present only once. The receptor was derived from a C3H/HeJ mouse with alopecia areata. MHC haplotype of the strain: H2-k. The sequenced sample was CD4+ T cells sorted from a lymph node. The chain employs TRBV13-1 and TRBJ2-4; 7 nucleotides line up with TRBD2. The CDR3 loop is CASSDFGGNQNTLYF. The part of the CDR3 DNA that was read is TGTGCCAGCAGTGATTTTGGGGGGAATCAAAAC.